The following is a TCR beta chain sequence with its context. Generated by immunoSEQ multiplex PCR, the TCRdb table keeps only in-frame clones and is missing some. The data hold 250,000 to 300,000 clones, with almost 95% observed a single time. This CDR3 is 17 amino acids long. CDR1 and CDR2 from the germline V gene are GTSNPN and SVGIG (reference sequence). V shed 3 bases and J 8 bases; nucleotides not matched to a gene: 16. The data are from a study of T cell responses to AZD1222 COVID-19 vaccine. V gene TRBV30 combines with J gene TRBJ1-4; TRBD1 aligns across 9 bases. The TCR originated in an adult who received the AZD1222 COVID-19 vaccine. The sample consisted of peripheral blood, taken 28 days after the second AZD1222 dose. CDR3 nucleotides: TGTGCCTGGAGGCAACGGGACAGGGTTCGAGTCGAAGAAAAACTGTTTTTT. Encoded protein: CAWRQRDRVRVEEKLFF. Full variable domain (rest looked up from reference TRBV30 and TRBJ1-4): SQTIHQWPATLVQPVGSPLSLECTVEGTSNPNLYWYRQAAGRGLQLLFYSVGIGQISSEVPQNLSASRPQDRQFILSSKKLLLSDSGFYLCAWRQRDRVRVEEKLFFGSGTQLSVL.